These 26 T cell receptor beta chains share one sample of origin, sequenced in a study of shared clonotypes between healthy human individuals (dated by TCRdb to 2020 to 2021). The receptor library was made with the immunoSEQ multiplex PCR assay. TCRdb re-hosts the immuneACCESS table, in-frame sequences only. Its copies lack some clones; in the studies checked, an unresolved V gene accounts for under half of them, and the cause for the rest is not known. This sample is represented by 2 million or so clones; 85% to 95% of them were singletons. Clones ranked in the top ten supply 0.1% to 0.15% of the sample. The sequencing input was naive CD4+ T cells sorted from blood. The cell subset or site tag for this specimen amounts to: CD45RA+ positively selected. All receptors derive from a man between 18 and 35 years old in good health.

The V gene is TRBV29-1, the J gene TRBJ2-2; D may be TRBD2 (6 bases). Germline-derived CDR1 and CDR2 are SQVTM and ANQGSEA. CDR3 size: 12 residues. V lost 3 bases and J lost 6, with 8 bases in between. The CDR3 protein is CSVDPGAGELFF. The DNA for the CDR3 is TGCAGCGTTGACCCGGGGGCCGGGGAGCTGTTTTTT.

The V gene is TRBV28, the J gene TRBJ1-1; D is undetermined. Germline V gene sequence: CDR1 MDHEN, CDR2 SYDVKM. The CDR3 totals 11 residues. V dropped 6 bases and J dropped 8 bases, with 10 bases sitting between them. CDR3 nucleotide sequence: TGTGCCAGCAGGGCCAGGTGGGAAGCTTTCTTT. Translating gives CASRARWEAFF.

The CDR3 sequence: CASSLASLGGYNEQFF. CDR3 bases: TGCGCCAGCAGCTTGGCTAGTTTGGGTGGGTACAATGAGCAGTTCTTC. The chain is built from TRBV5-1 and TRBJ2-1; D unresolved. Trimming shortened V by 0 bases and J by 4 bases, and 14 bases separated the two germline ends. CDR1 SGHRS and CDR2 YFSETQ come from the germline V gene. The CDR3 length is 16 residues.

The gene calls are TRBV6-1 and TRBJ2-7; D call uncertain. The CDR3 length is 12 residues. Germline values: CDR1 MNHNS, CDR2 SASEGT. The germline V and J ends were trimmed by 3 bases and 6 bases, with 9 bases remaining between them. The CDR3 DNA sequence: TGTGCCAGCAGTGACCTGGGTTCCGAGCAGTACTTC. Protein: CASSDLGSEQYF.

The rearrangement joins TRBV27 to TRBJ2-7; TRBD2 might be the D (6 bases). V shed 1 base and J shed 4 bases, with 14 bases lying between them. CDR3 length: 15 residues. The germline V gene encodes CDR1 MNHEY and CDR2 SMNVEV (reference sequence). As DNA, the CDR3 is TGTGCCAGCAGTTTATTCGGGGGTGCCAGTTACGAGCAGTACTTC. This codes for CASSLFGGASYEQYF.

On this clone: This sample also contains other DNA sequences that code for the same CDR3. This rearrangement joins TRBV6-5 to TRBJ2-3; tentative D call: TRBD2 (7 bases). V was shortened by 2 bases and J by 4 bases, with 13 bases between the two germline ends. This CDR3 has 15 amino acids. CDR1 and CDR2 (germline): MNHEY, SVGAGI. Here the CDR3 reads CASSYVGGPSDTQYF. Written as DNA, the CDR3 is TGTGCCAGCAGTTACGTGGGGGGGCCATCAGATACGCAGTATTTT.

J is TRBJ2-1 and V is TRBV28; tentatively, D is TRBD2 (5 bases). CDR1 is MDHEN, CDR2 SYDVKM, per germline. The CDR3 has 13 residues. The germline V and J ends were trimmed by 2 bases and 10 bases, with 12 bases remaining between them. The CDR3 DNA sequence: TGTGCCAGCAGTTTACCCGGGGAAAGGGAGCAGTTCTTC. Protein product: CASSLPGEREQFF. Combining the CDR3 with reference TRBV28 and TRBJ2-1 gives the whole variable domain DVKVTQSSRYLVKRTGEKVFLECVQDMDHENMFWYRQDPGLGLRLIYFSYDVKMKEKGDIPEGYSVSREKKERFSLILESASTNQTSMYLCASSLPGEREQFFGPGTRLTVL.

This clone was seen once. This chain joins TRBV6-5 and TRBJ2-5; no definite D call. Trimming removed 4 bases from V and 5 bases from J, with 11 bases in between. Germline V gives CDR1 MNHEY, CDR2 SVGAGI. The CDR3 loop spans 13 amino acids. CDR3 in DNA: TGTGCCAGCAGTTTCCACTTCGGGGAGACCCAGTACTTC. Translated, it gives CASSFHFGETQYF.

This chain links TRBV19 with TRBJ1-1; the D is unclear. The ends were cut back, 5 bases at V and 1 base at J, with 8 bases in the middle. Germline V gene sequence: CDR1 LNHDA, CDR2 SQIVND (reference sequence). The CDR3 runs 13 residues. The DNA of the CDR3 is TGTGCCAGTAGTCAACGGGAGAACACTGAAGCTTTCTTT. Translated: CASSQRENTEAFF.

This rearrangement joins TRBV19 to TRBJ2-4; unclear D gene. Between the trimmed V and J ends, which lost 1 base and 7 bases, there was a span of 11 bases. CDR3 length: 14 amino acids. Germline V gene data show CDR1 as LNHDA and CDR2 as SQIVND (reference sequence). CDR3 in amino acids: CASSIGPNGNIQYF. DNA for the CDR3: TGTGCCAGTAGTATAGGGCCTAACGGGAACATTCAGTACTTC.

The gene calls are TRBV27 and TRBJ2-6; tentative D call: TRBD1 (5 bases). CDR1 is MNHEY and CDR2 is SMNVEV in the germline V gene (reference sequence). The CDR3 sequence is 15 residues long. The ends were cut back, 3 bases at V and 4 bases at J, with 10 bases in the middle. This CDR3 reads CASSFREAGANVLTF. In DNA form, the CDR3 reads TGTGCCAGCAGTTTCAGGGAAGCCGGGGCCAACGTCCTGACTTTC.

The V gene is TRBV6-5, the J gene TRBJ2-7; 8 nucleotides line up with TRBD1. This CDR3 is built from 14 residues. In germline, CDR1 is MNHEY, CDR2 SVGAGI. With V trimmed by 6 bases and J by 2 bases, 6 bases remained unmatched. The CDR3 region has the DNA TGTGCCAGCAGCAACAGGGGGTCCACCTACGAGCAGTACTTC. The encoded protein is CASSNRGSTYEQYF.

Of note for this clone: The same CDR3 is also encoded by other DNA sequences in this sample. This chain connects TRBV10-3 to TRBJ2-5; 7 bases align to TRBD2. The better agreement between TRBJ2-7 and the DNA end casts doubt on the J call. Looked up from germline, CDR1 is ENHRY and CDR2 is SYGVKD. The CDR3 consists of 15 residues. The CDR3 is CAISRGAGRSYEQYF. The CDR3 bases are TGTGCCATCAGCCGTGGAGCGGGAAGATCCTACGAGCAGTACTTC.

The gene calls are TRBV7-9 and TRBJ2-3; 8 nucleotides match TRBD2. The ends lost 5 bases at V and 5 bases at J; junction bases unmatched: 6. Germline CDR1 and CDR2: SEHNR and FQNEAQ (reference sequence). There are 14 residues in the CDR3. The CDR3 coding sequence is TGTGCCAGCAGCCCCGCGGGGGGCGTAGATACGCAGTATTTT. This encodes CASSPAGGVDTQYF.

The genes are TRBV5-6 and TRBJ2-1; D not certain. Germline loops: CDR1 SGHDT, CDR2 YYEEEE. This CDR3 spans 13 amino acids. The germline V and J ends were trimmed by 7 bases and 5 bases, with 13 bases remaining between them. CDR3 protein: CASLILGDNEQFF. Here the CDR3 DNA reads TGTGCCAGCCTTATTTTGGGTGACAATGAGCAGTTCTTC.

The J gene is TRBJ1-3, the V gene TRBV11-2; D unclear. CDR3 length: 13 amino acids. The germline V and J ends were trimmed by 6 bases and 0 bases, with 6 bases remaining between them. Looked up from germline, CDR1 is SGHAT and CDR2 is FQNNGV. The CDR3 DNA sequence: TGTGCCAGCAGGCCTAACTCTGGAAACACCATATATTTT. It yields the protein CASRPNSGNTIYF.

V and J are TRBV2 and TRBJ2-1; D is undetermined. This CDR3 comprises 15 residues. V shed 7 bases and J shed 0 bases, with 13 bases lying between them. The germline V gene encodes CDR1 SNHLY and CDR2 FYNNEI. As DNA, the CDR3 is TGTGCCAGCAAGGGTCGGCAGAGCTCCTACAATGAGCAGTTCTTC. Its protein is CASKGRQSSYNEQFF.

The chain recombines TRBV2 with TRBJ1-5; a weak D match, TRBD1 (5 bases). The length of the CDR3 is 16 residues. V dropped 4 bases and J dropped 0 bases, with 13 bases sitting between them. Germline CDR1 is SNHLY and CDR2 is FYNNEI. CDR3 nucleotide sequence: TGTGCCAGCAGTGGCCCCCCAGGGAATAGCAATCAGCCCCAGCATTTT. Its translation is CASSGPPGNSNQPQHF.

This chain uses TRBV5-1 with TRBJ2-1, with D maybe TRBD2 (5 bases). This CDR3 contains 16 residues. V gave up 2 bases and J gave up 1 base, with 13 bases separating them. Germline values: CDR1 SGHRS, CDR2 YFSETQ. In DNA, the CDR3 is TGCGCCAGCAGCTTTTTTCGAAGCGGATCCTACAATGAGCAGTTCTTC. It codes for CASSFFRSGSYNEQFF.

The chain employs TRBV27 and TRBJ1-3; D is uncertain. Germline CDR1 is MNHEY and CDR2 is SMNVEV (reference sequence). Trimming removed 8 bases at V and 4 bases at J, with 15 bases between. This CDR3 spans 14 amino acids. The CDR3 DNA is TGTGCCAGCGCGGATGTATCTCTGGGAAACACCATATATTTT. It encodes CASADVSLGNTIYF.

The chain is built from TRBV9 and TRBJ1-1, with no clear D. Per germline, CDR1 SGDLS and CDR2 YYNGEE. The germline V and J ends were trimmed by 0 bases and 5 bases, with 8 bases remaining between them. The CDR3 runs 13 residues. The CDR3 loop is CASSVVERTEAFF. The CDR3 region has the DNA TGTGCCAGCAGCGTAGTTGAGCGGACTGAAGCTTTCTTT.

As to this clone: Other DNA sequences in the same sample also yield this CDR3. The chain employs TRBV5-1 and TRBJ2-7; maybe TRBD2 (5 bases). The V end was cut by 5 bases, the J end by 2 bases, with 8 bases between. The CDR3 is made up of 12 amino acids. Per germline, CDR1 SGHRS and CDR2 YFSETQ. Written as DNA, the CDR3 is TGCGCCAGCAGAGAGGGAGCCTACGAGCAGTACTTC. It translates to CASREGAYEQYF. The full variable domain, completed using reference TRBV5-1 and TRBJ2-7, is KAGVTQTPRYLIKTRGQQVTLSCSPISGHRSVSWYQQTPGQGLQFLFEYFSETQRNKGNFPGRFSGRQFSNSRSEMNVSTLELGDSALYLCASREGAYEQYFGPGTRLTVT.

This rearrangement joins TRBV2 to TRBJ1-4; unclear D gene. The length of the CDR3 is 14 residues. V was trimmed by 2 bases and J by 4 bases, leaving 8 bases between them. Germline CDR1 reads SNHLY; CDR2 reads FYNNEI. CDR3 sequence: CASSERPLNEKLFF. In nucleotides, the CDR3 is TGTGCCAGCAGTGAAAGGCCCCTTAATGAAAAACTGTTTTTT.

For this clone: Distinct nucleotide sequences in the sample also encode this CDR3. The CDR3 sequence: CASSLAAYEQYF. CDR3 sequence (DNA): TGTGCCAGCAGCTTGGCAGCGTACGAGCAGTACTTC. V is TRBV5-6 and J is TRBJ2-7; no firm D call. The V end was cut by 0 bases, the J end by 4 bases, with 5 bases between. Germline CDR1 is SGHDT and CDR2 is YYEEEE. The length of the CDR3 is 12 residues.

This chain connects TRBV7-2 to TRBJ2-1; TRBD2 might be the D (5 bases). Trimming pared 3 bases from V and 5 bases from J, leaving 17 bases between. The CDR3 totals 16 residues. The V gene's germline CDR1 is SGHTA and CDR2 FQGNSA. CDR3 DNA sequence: TGTGCCAGCAGCTTCCAGTTAGCGATCGGCCACAATGAGCAGTTCTTC. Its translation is CASSFQLAIGHNEQFF. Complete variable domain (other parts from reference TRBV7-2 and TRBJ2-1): GAGVSQSPSNKVTEKGKDVELRCDPISGHTALYWYRQSLGQGLEFLIYFQGNSAPDKSGLPSDRFSAERTGGSVSTLTIQRTQQEDSAVYLCASSFQLAIGHNEQFFGPGTRLTVL.

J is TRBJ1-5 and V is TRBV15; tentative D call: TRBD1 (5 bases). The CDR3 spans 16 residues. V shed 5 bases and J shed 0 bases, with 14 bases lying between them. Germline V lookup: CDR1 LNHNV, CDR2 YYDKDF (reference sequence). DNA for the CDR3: TGTGCCACCAGCGGGCAGGGAGGTTTTAGCAATCAGCCCCAGCATTTT. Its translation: CATSGQGGFSNQPQHF.